This is a list of T cell receptor beta chains from one sample in a study of T cell changes during pregnancy in multiple sclerosis. The repertoire was sequenced with immunoSEQ multiplex PCR; TCRdb's copy has only in-frame clones and lacks some. The repertoire consists of roughly 35,000 clones, with approximately 90% occurring once and the leading ten covering about 10%. The material was CD8+ T cells from peripheral blood mononuclear cells, obtained before pregnancy. Source of these receptors: a female donor with multiple sclerosis, enrolled in a pregnancy study. Each CDR3 is given with its conserved first and last residue. A D gene is named only where the DNA matches it firmly. Clone size is not always given. Where it is, it says once, few, many or a class for expanded clones.

V	D	size	J	CDR3	DNA
TRBV9	TRBD2	.	TRBJ2-5	CASSKEGLAQETQYF	TGTGCCAGCAGCAAAGAGGGACTAGCACAAGAGACCCAGTACTTC
TRBV27	.	.	TRBJ2-7	CASSFVGSHEQYF	TGTGCCAGCAGTTTTGTAGGGAGCCACGAGCAGTACTTC
TRBV7-2	.	once	TRBJ2-7	CASSFSTGVYDEQYF	TGTGCCAGCAGCTTCTCCACCGGGGTCTACGACGAGCAGTACTTC
TRBV30	TRBD2	.	TRBJ2-1	CAWSVPGLGNNEQFF	TGTGCCTGGAGTGTACCAGGACTAGGGAACAATGAGCAGTTCTTC
TRBV4-2	.	once	TRBJ1-2	CASSQGSDRPFYGYTF	TGTGCCAGCAGCCAAGGGTCCGACAGACCGTTCTATGGCTACACCTTC
TRBV6-5	.	.	TRBJ2-7	CASSYAGLVEQYF	TGTGCCAGCAGTTACGCAGGCCTGGTTGAGCAGTACTTC
TRBV11-3	TRBD1	.	TRBJ2-7	CASSQGDRPYEQYF	TGTGCCAGCAGCCAGGGGGACAGACCCTACGAGCAGTACTTC
TRBV27	.	.	TRBJ2-7	CASRDQGSPYEQYF	TGTGCCAGCAGGGACCAGGGCAGTCCCTACGAGCAGTACTTC
TRBV4-1	.	few	TRBJ2-1	CASSQEQDYNEQFF	TGCGCCAGCAGCCAAGAGCAGGATTACAATGAGCAGTTCTTC
TRBV4-1	.	.	TRBJ2-7	CASSQEQNRYEQYF	TGCGCCAGCAGCCAAGAACAGAATCGCTACGAGCAGTACTTC
TRBV7-3	.	.	TRBJ2-1	CASSLSLGGGGYNEQFF	TGTGCCAGCAGCTTATCACTCGGTGGAGGTGGTTACAATGAGCAGTTCTTC
TRBV11-3	.	.	TRBJ2-2	CASRSGFTGELFF	TGTGCCAGCAGGTCGGGGTTCACCGGGGAGCTGTTTTTT
TRBV5-1	TRBD2	once	TRBJ2-1	CASSLEASGSPDEQFF	TGCGCCAGCAGCCTAGAAGCTAGCGGGAGCCCCGATGAGCAGTTCTTC
TRBV19	TRBD2	.	TRBJ2-7	CASSGHREGLDEQYF	TGTGCCAGTAGCGGCCACCGGGAGGGTTTAGACGAGCAGTACTTC
TRBV18	.	.	TRBJ2-7	CASSPAQGGTYEQYF	TGTGCCAGCTCACCAGCCCAGGGAGGAACCTACGAGCAGTACTTC
TRBV7-9	.	few	TRBJ1-5	CASSSKDRYWPQHF	TGTGCCAGCAGCTCAAAAGACAGGTACTGGCCCCAGCATTTT
TRBV6-4	TRBD2	.	TRBJ2-3	CASSVTSGSTDTQYF	TGTGCCAGCAGTGTGACTAGCGGGAGCACAGATACGCAGTATTTT
TRBV7-8	TRBD1	.	TRBJ1-5	CASSFREQGAYQPQHF	TGTGCCAGCAGCTTCCGGGAACAGGGGGCTTATCAGCCCCAGCATTTT
TRBV19	.	.	TRBJ1-1	CASSIDGAGEAFF	TGTGCCAGTAGTATAGATGGGGCCGGTGAAGCTTTCTTT
TRBV7-2	TRBD1	.	TRBJ1-6	CASSSPDRARNSPLHF	TGTGCCAGCAGCTCACCGGACAGGGCACGTAATTCACCCCTCCACTTT
TRBV30	TRBD2	.	TRBJ2-1	CAWVDGGSSYNEQFF	TGTGCCTGGGTCGACGGCGGGAGCTCCTACAATGAGCAGTTCTTC
TRBV30	.	.	TRBJ1-1	CAWSVLSTEAFF	TGTGCCTGGAGTGTACTAAGTACTGAAGCTTTCTTT
TRBV7-8	.	medium-sized	TRBJ2-2	CASSLVRGELFF	TGTGCCAGCAGCTTAGTTCGCGGGGAGCTGTTTTTT
TRBV6-5	.	.	TRBJ1-1	CASGRLMNTEAFF	TGTGCCAGCGGCCGACTTATGAACACTGAAGCTTTCTTT
TRBV11-2	TRBD2	.	TRBJ2-1	CASSSWTSGVYNEQFF	TGTGCCAGCAGCTCCTGGACTAGCGGGGTTTACAATGAGCAGTTCTTC
TRBV2	TRBD2	.	TRBJ2-7	CARTSENSYEQYF	TGTGCCAGGACTAGCGAAAATTCCTACGAGCAGTACTTC
TRBV27	.	.	TRBJ1-1	CASSPLTANTEAFF	TGTGCCAGCAGCCCCCTGACAGCTAACACTGAAGCTTTCTTT
TRBV5-6	TRBD2	medium-sized	TRBJ2-1	CATSGLAGDAEQFF	TGTGCCACCTCAGGGCTAGCGGGAGACGCTGAGCAGTTCTTC
TRBV9	TRBD1	.	TRBJ1-2	CASSPFRGPIYGYTF	TGTGCCAGCAGCCCTTTCAGGGGGCCTATCTATGGCTACACCTTC
TRBV9	TRBD1	.	TRBJ1-5	CASSGTVDQPQHF	TGTGCCAGCAGTGGGACAGTTGATCAGCCCCAGCATTTT
TRBV7-9	TRBD1	.	TRBJ2-7	CASSDRAGTGGKDEQYF	TGTGCCAGCAGCGATCGGGCCGGGACAGGGGGAAAGGACGAGCAGTACTTC
TRBV4-1	TRBD1	.	TRBJ1-4	CASSPAGTASEKLFF	TGCGCCAGCAGCCCAGCCGGGACAGCTAGCGAAAAACTGTTTTTT
TRBV29-1	TRBD2	.	TRBJ2-7	CSVETGLAGLLEQYF	TGCAGCGTTGAAACAGGACTAGCGGGGCTCCTCGAGCAGTACTTC
TRBV7-6	TRBD2	.	TRBJ2-1	CASSSGTSGYNEQFF	TGTGCCAGCAGCTCCGGGACTAGCGGCTACAATGAGCAGTTCTTC
TRBV4-2	.	.	TRBJ2-5	CASSQDGPTQYF	TGTGCCAGCAGCCAAGATGGGCCGACCCAGTACTTC
TRBV29-1	TRBD2	.	TRBJ2-3	CSVWGGYADTQYF	TGCAGCGTTTGGGGGGGTTATGCAGATACGCAGTATTTT
TRBV30	.	.	TRBJ2-1	CAKETGNEQFF	TGTGCCAAGGAAACGGGTAATGAGCAGTTCTTC
TRBV6-1	.	.	TRBJ1-1	CASNRGHPEAFF	TGTGCCAGCAACCGGGGACACCCTGAAGCTTTCTTT
TRBV29-1	.	.	TRBJ1-4	CSVEDLWGQDEKLFF	TGCAGCGTTGAAGATCTATGGGGGCAGGATGAAAAACTGTTTTTT
TRBV27	TRBD2	.	TRBJ2-7	CASSFLGSSGSSGEQYF	TGTGCCAGCAGTTTCCTAGGGTCTAGCGGGAGTTCCGGCGAGCAGTACTTC
TRBV19	.	.	TRBJ1-5	CASVYGNQPQHF	TGTGCCAGCGTGTATGGCAATCAGCCCCAGCATTTT
TRBV19	.	.	TRBJ2-2	CASSIGGRAGELFF	TGTGCCAGTAGTATCGGGGGGCGGGCCGGGGAGCTGTTTTTT
TRBV4-1	TRBD1	.	TRBJ1-6	CASSQGDRTDSPLHF	TGCGCCAGCAGCCAAGGGGACAGGACCGACTCACCCCTCCACTTT
TRBV27	.	.	TRBJ1-2	CASSFGTYYGYTF	TGTGCCAGCAGTTTCGGGACTTACTATGGCTACACCTTC